Listed here are 32 T cell receptor beta chains from one sample, sequenced in a study of Graves' ophthalmopathy and Graves' hyperthyroidism. Amplified TCR beta CDR3 regions were obtained using RNA transcripts as template. The first-round RT-PCR employed HTBI primers together with the Qiagen OneStep RT-PCR kit. A multiplex PCR was then performed as the second round. TCRdb re-called the multiplex PCR reads through MiXCR, storing one row per CDR3 protein. The table shows about 1.2 million distinct CDR3 sequences, with 35% to 40% occurring only once. Sequencing was done on a sample of peripheral blood or thyroid tissue (not recorded which). These receptors all come from an adult man with Graves' hyperthyroidism.

The chain has TRBV10-3 and TRBJ2-7; D may be TRBD2 (7 bases). The CDR3 totals 18 residues. Trimming removed 4 bases from V and 0 bases from J, with 22 bases in between. The germline CDR1 and CDR2 sequences are ENHRY and SYGVKD. CDR3 amino acids: CAISATPGGHRTSYEQYF. DNA for the CDR3: TGTGCCATCAGTGCTACCCCGGGGGGACATCGGACCTCCTACGAGCAGTACTTC.

This clonotype was seen at least ten times. The CDR3 nucleotides read TGTGCCAGCAGCTTACAGGAAGAAGAGACCCAGTACTTC. Translating gives CASSLQEEETQYF. V gene TRBV7-6 combines with J gene TRBJ2-5, with D uncertain. CDR3 size: 13 residues. V was pared by 2 bases and J by 3 bases, with 7 bases between. Germline V lookup: CDR1 SGHVS, CDR2 FNYEAQ.

The sample holds a few counts of this clonotype. The CDR3 region has the DNA TGCAGCGTCCAGCGGGGGGGCACAGATACGCAGTATTTT. Residues: CSVQRGGTDTQYF. The gene calls are TRBV29-1 and TRBJ2-3, with TRBD2 matching 9 bases. J gave up 1 base and V 6 bases, and 2 bases lay outside the gene matches. Germline CDR1 and CDR2: SQVTM and ANQGSEA. The CDR3 has 13 residues.

This clonotype was seen at least ten times. The genes are TRBV4-1 and TRBJ1-6; 7 positions match TRBD1. CDR3 length equals 15 residues. Trimming at V came to 1 base and at J to 8 bases, leaving 5 bases not matched to a gene. Germline CDR1 MGHRA, CDR2 YSYEKL. CDR3 DNA sequence: TGCGCCAGCAGCCAAGGACAGGGCGTAGATTCACCCCTCCACTTT. Translated, it gives CASSQGQGVDSPLHF.

This clonotype was observed many times. The J gene is TRBJ1-5, the V gene TRBV2; TRBD1 might be the D (5 bases). This CDR3 contains 13 residues. Germline V lookup: CDR1 SNHLY, CDR2 FYNNEI. Trimming pared 7 bases from V and 5 bases from J, leaving 12 bases between. The CDR3 DNA is TGTGCCAGCAAGGGCACAGGCCATCAGCCCCAGCATTTT. Its translation: CASKGTGHQPQHF.

Only a few counts were recorded for this clonotype. This may be a read error: a much more frequent sequence differs by one nucleotide. In this CDR3 the conserved last residue, phenylalanine or tryptophan, is missing, so a read error is likely. The chain carries TRBV5-8 and TRBJ1-1; no definite D call. V was trimmed by 2 bases and J by 8 bases, leaving 4 bases between them. The germline gives CDR1 SGHTS, CDR2 YDEGEE. This CDR3 is 10 amino acids long. CDR3 amino acids: CASSLLEAFL. Here the CDR3 DNA reads TGTGCCAGCAGCTTACTGGAAGCTTTCCTT.

This chain uses TRBV29-1 with TRBJ2-7; 11 bases fit TRBD2. V gave up 4 bases and J gave up 4 bases; unmatched junction bases: 12. CDR3 size: 16 residues. Germline V gene data show CDR1 as SQVTM and CDR2 as ANQGSEA. The CDR3 bases are TGCAGCGTTGTCGGAATAGCGGGAGGGCCCTTATACGAGCAGTACTTC. It codes for CSVVGIAGGPLYEQYF.

The V call is TRBV7-9, the J call TRBJ1-5; unclear D gene. In germline, CDR1 is SEHNR, CDR2 FQNEAQ (reference sequence). CDR3 length: 13 amino acids. CDR3 loop: CASGYRAQETQHF. The CDR3 region has the DNA TGTGCGAGCGGGTACCGGGCGCAAGAGACCCAGCATTTT. The full variable domain, completed using reference TRBV7-9 and TRBJ1-5, is DTGVSQNPRHKITKRGQNVTFRCDPISEHNRLYWYRQTLGQGPEFLTYFQNEAQLEKSRLLSDRFSAERPKGSFSTLEIQRTEQGDSAMYLCASGYRAQETQHFGDGTRLSIL.

The table lists this clonotype with many counts. The chain employs TRBV25-1 and TRBJ2-7; D is undetermined. Germline V gene lookup returns CDR1 MGHDK and CDR2 SYGVNS. The CDR3 runs to 12 residues. Trimming took 9 bases from V and 4 from J, leaving 13 bases between them. The CDR3 protein is CASSKGWYEQYF. As DNA, the CDR3 is TGTGCCAGTTCAAAAGGTTGGTACGAGCAGTACTTC.

In this sample, this clonotype turned up many times. V is TRBV10-3 and J is TRBJ2-7; possible D gene TRBD2, 6 bases. This CDR3 is built from 13 residues. Germline lookup yields CDR1 ENHRY and CDR2 SYGVKD. V lost 9 bases and J lost 5, with 17 bases in between. The CDR3 protein is CAIRAGKPHEQYF. CDR3 DNA: TGTGCCATTAGGGCGGGGAAACCCCACGAGCAGTACTTC.

This clonotype has at least ten counts. This chain links TRBV5-1 with TRBJ1-2; D possibly corresponds to TRBD1 (5 bases). Germline V lookup: CDR1 SGHRS, CDR2 YFSETQ. V dropped 2 bases and J dropped 3 bases, with 14 bases sitting between them. This CDR3 has 15 residues. The CDR3 region is CASSFGSRRDYGYTF. The CDR3 DNA reads TGCGCCAGCAGCTTTGGATCGCGCAGGGACTATGGCTACACCTTC.

This clonotype turned up a few times. The chain combines TRBV28 with TRBJ1-1; D is uncertain. Germline values: CDR1 MDHEN, CDR2 SYDVKM. Trimming pared 6 bases from V and 6 bases from J, leaving 20 bases between. This CDR3 has 15 amino acids. The CDR3 nucleotides read TGTGCCAGCAGGACCCCGGCACAGCCCCGCGCTGAAGCTTTCTTT. Residues: CASRTPAQPRAEAFF.

With regard to this clonotype: A read error may produce the germline difference seen at one junction end. CDR3 in DNA: TGCGCCAGCAGCCAAGCTATACGGGGCCACTCCTACGAGCAGTACTTC. It encodes CASSQAIRGHSYEQYF. The chain links TRBV7-8 to TRBJ2-7; either TRBD1 or TRBD2 may supply D (5 bases each). This CDR3 contains 16 residues. Looked up from germline, CDR1 is SGHVS and CDR2 is FQNEAQ.

This clonotype was seen many times. The rearrangement uses TRBV7-9 and TRBJ1-1; maybe TRBD1 (6 bases). Germline lookup yields CDR1 SEHNR and CDR2 FQNEAQ (reference sequence). The germline V and J ends were trimmed by 5 bases and 1 base, with 11 bases remaining between them. CDR3 length: 14 residues. Here the CDR3 DNA reads TGTGCCAGCAGCCCAACGACAGGGAACACTGAAGCTTTCTTT. Amino acid sequence: CASSPTTGNTEAFF.

This clonotype has at least ten counts. The gene calls are TRBV4-1 and TRBJ1-6; 11 nucleotides agree with TRBD1. The length of the CDR3 is 17 residues. The V gene end was trimmed by 1 base and the J gene end by 9 bases; junction bases not matched to a gene: 8. From germline, CDR1 is MGHRA and CDR2 YSYEKL. DNA of the CDR3: TGCGCCAGCAGCCAAGTGAAGGGACAGGGGGTGCGTTCACCCCTCCACTTT. Protein product: CASSQVKGQGVRSPLHF.

This clonotype has just a few counts. The chain uses TRBV10-3 and TRBJ2-7; no clear D. CDR1 is ENHRY and CDR2 is SYGVKD in the germline V gene. V was cut by 10 bases and J by 2 bases, with 15 bases left in between. The CDR3 totals 13 residues. CDR3 in amino acids: CASNFAPTYEQYF. The DNA of the CDR3 is TGTGCCAGCAATTTTGCGCCTACCTACGAGCAGTACTTC.

This clonotype has only one observation. The rearrangement uses TRBV5-4 and TRBJ2-7; TRBD2 agrees at 12 bases. This CDR3 is built from 17 residues. V dropped 0 bases and J dropped 4; count of bases not matched to a gene: 8. The germline gives CDR1 SGHNT, CDR2 YYREEE (reference sequence). This CDR3 reads CASSLVTSGRSTYEQYF. Written as DNA, the CDR3 is TGTGCCAGCAGCTTGGTGACTAGCGGGAGATCCACTTACGAGCAGTACTTC.

This sequence joins TRBV20-1 and TRBJ2-5; D possibly corresponds to TRBD1 (6 bases). This CDR3 has 14 residues. The V gene's germline CDR1 is DFQATT and CDR2 SNEGSKA (reference sequence). V was trimmed by 2 bases and J by 5 bases, leaving 15 bases between them. CDR3 sequence: CSARLIIRGETQYF. The CDR3 nucleotides read TGCAGTGCTAGACTAATAATTAGGGGGGAGACCCAGTACTTC.

J is TRBJ2-2 and V is TRBV6-2 or TRBV6-3; D gene ambiguous. The CDR3 has 14 residues. Trimming removed 2 bases from V and 4 bases from J, with 8 bases in between. Germline CDR1 reads MNHEY; CDR2 reads SVGEGT. This CDR3 reads CASSYLLTTGELFF. The CDR3 nucleotides are TGTGCCAGCAGTTACCTACTGACCACCGGGGAGCTGTTTTTT.

This clonotype appeared many times. The J gene is TRBJ1-5, the V gene TRBV9, with a weak D call TRBD1 (5 bases). CDR1 SGDLS and CDR2 YYNGEE come from the germline V gene. The CDR3 is made up of 14 amino acids. Trimming pared 0 bases from V and 6 bases from J, leaving 10 bases between. The CDR3 here is CASSVAGTGQPQHF. The CDR3 region has the DNA TGTGCCAGCAGCGTAGCAGGGACGGGTCAGCCCCAGCATTTT.

The chain carries TRBV7-2 and TRBJ1-1; D gene uncertain. CDR3 length: 12 amino acids. Germline CDR1 is SGHTA and CDR2 is FQGNSA. Deletions cut 8 bases from V and 7 bases from J, with 14 bases between. The DNA of the CDR3 is TGTGCCAGCGCGGCGGAGGCCCTTGAAGCTTTCTTT. Its protein is CASAAEALEAFF.

CDR3 residues: CASSFVAGGGYGYTF. CDR3 DNA: TGCGCCAGCAGCTTTGTGGCGGGGGGCGGCTATGGCTACACCTTC. The rearrangement joins TRBV5-1 to TRBJ1-2, with D perhaps matching TRBD1 (6 bases). V was shortened by 2 bases and J by 4 bases, with 15 bases between the two germline ends. The CDR3 sequence is 15 residues long. Germline V gene data show CDR1 as SGHRS and CDR2 as YFSETQ.

Ten or more counts support this clonotype. The V call is TRBV29-1, the J call TRBJ2-7; 7 nucleotides agree with TRBD1. There are 12 residues in the CDR3. J gave up 4 bases and V 4 bases, and 4 bases lay outside the gene matches. CDR1 and CDR2 (germline): SQVTM, ANQGSEA. The CDR3 region has the DNA TGCAGCGTTGCCGGGACAGAATACGAGCAGTACTTC. Its protein product is CSVAGTEYEQYF.

This clonotype came up many times. The V and J genes are TRBV20-1 and TRBJ1-4; D gene ambiguous. The CDR3 has 14 residues. The V end lost 1 base, the J end lost 10 bases, and 16 bases lay between the germline ends. Germline-derived CDR1 and CDR2 are DFQATT and SNEGSKA (reference sequence). DNA of the CDR3: TGCAGTGCTAGAGTTTCGGGAGATATCCGAAAACTGTTTTTT. This encodes CSARVSGDIRKLFF.

Ten or more counts support this clonotype. The CDR3 loop is CASTRTGGGYGYTF. The CDR3 DNA is TGTGCCAGTACCAGGACAGGGGGCGGCTATGGCTACACCTTC. This rearrangement joins TRBV19 to TRBJ1-2, with 11 nucleotides matching TRBD1. V shed 7 bases and J 4 bases; nucleotides not matched to a gene: 5. Germline V CDR1 and CDR2: LNHDA, SQIVND (reference sequence). The CDR3 is 14 amino acids.

This clonotype was seen many times. The chain joins TRBV12-3 or TRBV12-4 to TRBJ2-7; 10 bases are shared with TRBD2. V lost 5 bases and J lost 7; bases outside the gene matches: 8. The length of the CDR3 is 14 residues. In nucleotides, the CDR3 is TGTGCCAGCAGTACAGCGGGGGGGCCGAGGGAGCAGTACTTC. Translation: CASSTAGGPREQYF.

The table lists this clonotype with a few counts. The germline gene is not matched at one end of the junction; a read error may be the cause. The chain is built from TRBV10-2 and TRBJ1-6; D possibly corresponds to TRBD1 (6 bases). Germline CDR1 reads WSHSY; CDR2 reads SAAADI. This CDR3 has 14 residues. The chain's CDR3 is CASSYRTVNSPLHF. CDR3 in DNA: TGTGCCAGCAGTTACAGGACAGTCAATTCACCCCTCCACTTT.

This clonotype turned up a few times. The V and J genes are TRBV29-1 and TRBJ1-1, with D possibly TRBD1 on 6 matching bases. The CDR3 runs 12 residues. Trimming stripped 6 bases from V and 1 base from J, with 9 bases between. The germline V gene encodes CDR1 SQVTM and CDR2 ANQGSEA. CDR3 nucleotide sequence: TGCAGCGTGGGACACCCGAACACTGAAGCTTTCTTT. Translating gives CSVGHPNTEAFF.

At least ten counts were recorded for this clonotype. This chain uses TRBV20-1 with TRBJ1-5, with TRBD1 as a possible D gene (5 bases). CDR3 length: 17 residues. Deletions cut 8 bases from V and 2 bases from J, with 25 bases between. Germline V gene lookup returns CDR1 DFQATT and CDR2 SNEGSKA (reference sequence). CDR3 sequence: CSTSNLTGRYGNQPQHF. The CDR3 DNA follows: TGCAGTACAAGTAACCTAACAGGAAGATACGGCAATCAGCCCCAGCATTTT.

Notes on this clonotype: A much larger clone lies one base from this, so it may be a read error. The chain links TRBV7-9 to TRBJ1-6; D gene uncertain. This CDR3 is 14 amino acids long. Looked up from germline, CDR1 is SEHNR and CDR2 is FQNEAQ (reference sequence). The CDR3 spells CASSLFGDNLPLHF. Here the CDR3 DNA reads TGTGCCAGCAGCTTATTTGGGGATAATTTACCCCTCCACTTT.

The sample holds a few counts of this clonotype. This rearrangement joins TRBV24-1 to TRBJ2-5; D ambiguous. This CDR3 has 14 amino acids. Trimming removed 7 bases from V and 5 bases from J, with 16 bases in between. Germline CDR1 and CDR2: KGHDR and SFDVKD. This CDR3 reads CATRDDTWDETQYF. CDR3 in DNA: TGTGCCACCAGGGACGACACTTGGGATGAGACCCAGTACTTC.

This clonotype occurred a few times. This chain connects TRBV19 to TRBJ2-2; D may be TRBD1 or TRBD2 (5 bases each). Germline V CDR1 and CDR2: LNHDA, SQIVND (reference sequence). CDR3 length: 16 amino acids. Trimming shortened V by 6 bases and J by 6 bases, and 20 bases separated the two germline ends. CDR3 amino acids: CASSTGTDPEPGELFF. In nucleotides, the CDR3 is TGTGCCAGTAGCACCGGGACGGATCCCGAGCCCGGGGAGCTGTTTTTT.